This T cell receptor beta chain was captured in a study of blood T cell repertoires in COVID-19. TCRdb's table, derived via immunoSEQ multiplex PCR, lists solely in-frame clones and lacks some. This table holds 150,000 to 160,000 clones, approximately 85% found once. In this sample, this clone turned up a few times. The sequenced sample consisted of peripheral blood. This clonotype originated in a man in his fifties or sixties with COVID-19, enrolled during active disease.

CDR3 residues: CASSLTENTEAFF. As DNA, the CDR3 is TGTGCCAGCAGTTTGACAGAGAACACTGAAGCTTTCTTT. This chain joins TRBV6-2 or TRBV6-3 and TRBJ1-1; the D gene is possibly TRBD1 (5 bases). Germline values: CDR1 MNHEY, CDR2 SVGEGT. V was trimmed by 4 bases and J by 1 base, leaving 7 bases between them. The CDR3 runs to 13 residues.